The clone carrying this TCR beta chain has a handful of counts. The source of the sample is a study of beta chain features in type 1 diabetes. With 0 bases removed from V and 4 bases from J, the gap between germline ends came to 16 bases. The CDR3 totals 17 residues. Looked up from germline, CDR1 is LNHDA and CDR2 is SQIVND (reference sequence). The authors reverse transcribed all of the isolated RNA, so sequencing captured expressed TCRB transcripts. TCRdb's table, derived via immunoSEQ multiplex PCR, lists solely in-frame clones and lacks some. Of about 320,000 clones in the sample, about 14% are singletons; the top ten hold under 8.5%. Via the markers CD45RO/CCR7/CD25/CD127/CD95/CD27, stem cell-like memory, regulatory, central memory and naive CD4+ cells were sorted.

The sample comprised central memory CD4+ T cells from blood. The chain couples TRBV19 to TRBJ2-4, with D perhaps TRBD2 (7 bases). The source is a man in his thirties or forties in good health. The CDR3 sequence is CASSIEGGGPRKNIQYF. In nucleotides, the CDR3 is TGTGCCAGTAGTATAGAGGGCGGGGGCCCCCGGAAAAACATTCAGTACTTC.